Shown below are 27 T cell receptor beta chains from a single sample sequenced in a study of T-cell reconstitution after alpha-beta-depleted transplantation in children. The authors prepared the TCRbeta library with unique molecular identifiers. TCRdb used MiXCR to reprocess the PCR reads, holding one entry per CDR3 protein. The sample carries some 280,000 distinct CDR3 sequences, about a tenth recorded once. The source material was PBMCs from the stem cell graft donor, sampled from the stem cell graft. These receptors were taken from a human donor who donated a stem cell graft to a child with SCID.

This clonotype has only a few counts. The rearrangement joins TRBV5-1 to TRBJ2-7; 7 bases are a match to TRBD2. Germline lookup yields CDR1 SGHRS and CDR2 YFSETQ. The CDR3 sequence is 14 residues long. V lost 5 bases to trimming and J lost 2 bases; unmatched junction nucleotides: 7. CDR3 sequence: CASRTGTTTYEQYF. DNA for the CDR3: TGCGCCAGCAGGACCGGGACTACCACCTACGAGCAGTACTTC.

The chain links TRBV5-1 to TRBJ1-2; D unclear. The germline V gene has CDR1 SGHRS and CDR2 YFSETQ. Trimming shortened V by 2 bases and J by 3 bases, and 8 bases separated the two germline ends. The CDR3 has 13 residues. The CDR3 spells CASSFAGDYGYTF. The CDR3 coding sequence is TGCGCCAGCAGCTTTGCCGGGGACTATGGCTACACCTTC. Variable domain in full (rest from reference TRBV5-1 and TRBJ1-2): KAGVTQTPRYLIKTRGQQVTLSCSPISGHRSVSWYQQTPGQGLQFLFEYFSETQRNKGNFPGRFSGRQFSNSRSEMNVSTLELGDSALYLCASSFAGDYGYTFGSGTRLTVV.

This clonotype was counted a few times. The rearrangement joins TRBV11-3 to TRBJ2-7; 7 bases map to TRBD2. The V and J ends lost 1 base and 4 bases, in that order; junction bases with no gene match: 7. Germline V lookup: CDR1 SGHNT, CDR2 YENEEA. The CDR3 is 15 residues long. CDR3 in DNA: TGTGCCAGCAGCTTAGGCCGGGAGGCTAGGTACGAGCAGTACTTC. It is translated as CASSLGREARYEQYF. Variable domain in full (rest from reference TRBV11-3 and TRBJ2-7): EAGVVQSPRYKIIEKKQPVAFWCNPISGHNTLYWYLQNLGQGPELLIRYENEEAVDDSQLPKDRFSAERLKGVDSTLKIQPAELGDSAVYLCASSLGREARYEQYFGPGTRLTVT.

In this sample, this clonotype turned up a few times. The genes are TRBV7-9 and TRBJ2-5; perhaps TRBD2 as D (7 bases). Per the germline V gene, CDR1 is SEHNR and CDR2 is FQNEAQ (reference sequence). Deletions cut 5 bases from V and 4 bases from J, with 17 bases between. The length of the CDR3 is 15 residues. CDR3 in amino acids: CASSPGSGGAETQYF. The CDR3, as DNA: TGTGCCAGCAGCCCAGGTTCGGGGGGCGCAGAGACCCAGTACTTC.

The genes are TRBV20-1 and TRBJ2-3, with 10 bases fitting TRBD2. V lost 3 bases to trimming and J lost 4 bases; unmatched junction nucleotides: 7. The germline V gene encodes CDR1 DFQATT and CDR2 SNEGSKA (reference sequence). The CDR3 runs 15 residues. The CDR3 spells CSASPSGGWADTQYF. The CDR3 coding sequence is TGCAGTGCTAGCCCTAGCGGGGGCTGGGCAGATACGCAGTATTTT.

A few counts support this clonotype. V gene TRBV12-3 or TRBV12-4 combines with J gene TRBJ2-1; 10 bases are a match to TRBD1. The CDR3 has 15 residues. Trimming removed 4 bases from V and 8 bases from J; junction bases left unmatched: 8. The CDR3: CASSWGTGVGDEQFF. DNA of the CDR3: TGTGCCAGCAGTTGGGGGACAGGGGTCGGCGATGAGCAGTTCTTC.

This clonotype has just a few counts. The chain recombines TRBV10-3 with TRBJ2-7, with 8 bases that match TRBD1. The junction had 3 bases not matched to a gene; V was cut back by 2 bases and J by 3 bases. Per germline, CDR1 ENHRY and CDR2 SYGVKD. The CDR3 totals 14 residues. The CDR3 sequence is CAISESGQGYEQYF. The CDR3 bases are TGTGCCATCAGTGAGAGTGGACAGGGCTACGAGCAGTACTTC.

This clonotype occurred a few times. The gene calls are TRBV29-1 and TRBJ1-2; D gene ambiguous. This CDR3 spans 12 amino acids. Trimming pared 4 bases from V and 8 bases from J, leaving 14 bases between. Per germline, CDR1 SQVTM and CDR2 ANQGSEA. CDR3 bases: TGCAGCGTTGGGGTGGAGGGTCGAGGCTACACCTTC. This encodes CSVGVEGRGYTF.

A few counts support this clonotype. This chain connects TRBV20-1 to TRBJ1-2, with TRBD1 identical over 9 bases. Germline lookup yields CDR1 DFQATT and CDR2 SNEGSKA (reference sequence). This CDR3 comprises 14 residues. V trimming: 6 bases; J trimming: 5 bases; junction bases outside the gene matches: 10. The CDR3 DNA is TGCAGTGCCACAGTGGACAGGGGCCGATATGGCTACACCTTC. It is translated as CSATVDRGRYGYTF.

In this sample, this clonotype turned up many times. The chain carries TRBV12-3 or TRBV12-4 and TRBJ2-3; the match to TRBD2 covers 10 bases. Losses at the gene ends were 5 bases for V and 2 bases for J; bases not matched to a gene: 7. This CDR3 has 16 residues. The CDR3 loop reads CASSPASGGLTDTQYF. As DNA, the CDR3 is TGTGCCAGCAGTCCGGCTAGCGGGGGCCTCACAGATACGCAGTATTTT.

The J gene is TRBJ2-1, the V gene TRBV27; D tentatively reads TRBD1 or TRBD2 (6 bases each). With 5 bases removed from V and 6 bases from J, the gap between germline ends came to 17 bases. CDR1 MNHEY and CDR2 SMNVEV come from the germline V gene (reference sequence). This CDR3 is built from 15 residues. The CDR3 sequence is CASSIRTRGVNEQFF. The CDR3 DNA follows: TGTGCCAGCAGTATAAGGACAAGGGGGGTCAATGAGCAGTTCTTC.

The V call is TRBV12-3 or TRBV12-4, the J call TRBJ1-2; 7 nucleotides line up with TRBD1. With 10 bases clipped from V and 0 bases from J, the junction kept 8 bases outside the gene matches. This CDR3 region has 14 residues. CDR3 DNA sequence: TGTGCCACCTTAGCAGGGACAGCTAACTATGGCTACACCTTC. Its protein is CATLAGTANYGYTF.

This clonotype has a count of ten or more. V gene TRBV2 combines with J gene TRBJ2-7; D is undetermined. Between the trimmed V and J ends, which lost 7 bases and 2 bases, there was a span of 12 bases. CDR3 length: 13 residues. Per the germline V gene, CDR1 is SNHLY and CDR2 is FYNNEI. CDR3 sequence: CASMAESPYEQYF. CDR3 in DNA: TGTGCCAGCATGGCGGAGAGTCCCTACGAGCAGTACTTC. Variable domain in full (rest from reference TRBV2 and TRBJ2-7): EPEVTQTPSHQVTQMGQEVILRCVPISNHLYFYWYRQILGQKVEFLVSFYNNEISEKSEIFDDQFSVERPDGSNFTLKIRSTKLEDSAMYFCASMAESPYEQYFGPGTRLTVT.

This clonotype was counted at least ten times. The chain is built from TRBV10-3 and TRBJ2-1; 9 bases map to TRBD2. Trimming at V came to 5 bases and at J to 2 bases, leaving 4 bases not matched to a gene. In germline, CDR1 is ENHRY, CDR2 SYGVKD. This CDR3 is 15 amino acids long. The CDR3 bases are TGTGCCATCAGTCCGGCTAGCGGGGCCTACAATGAGCAGTTCTTC. Translated, it gives CAISPASGAYNEQFF.

CDR3 sequence (DNA): TGTGCCAGCAGAGACATGGTCCCTTATGGCTACACCTTC. Translating it yields CASRDMVPYGYTF. The chain couples TRBV6-1 to TRBJ1-2; D is ambiguous. There are 13 residues in the CDR3. Germline-derived CDR1 and CDR2 are MNHNS and SASEGT. Deletions cut 6 bases from V and 5 bases from J, with 13 bases between.

The rearrangement uses TRBV6-5 and TRBJ2-3; D remains ambiguous. V was clipped by 0 bases and J by 7 bases, with 5 bases between them. The CDR3 extends over 12 amino acids. Germline CDR1 and CDR2: MNHEY and SVGAGI. CDR3 bases: TGTGCCAGCAGTTACTCGGGGAATACGCAGTATTTT. Translating it yields CASSYSGNTQYF.

A few counts support this clonotype. The rearrangement uses TRBV12-3 or TRBV12-4 and TRBJ1-2, with TRBD1 identical over 7 bases. The CDR3 contains 13 residues. The trim removed 10 bases at V and 8 bases at J, leaving 13 bases unmatched. In DNA form, the CDR3 reads TGTGCCATCTTCAAGGGGGCGCCTGACGGCTACACCTTC. Residues: CAIFKGAPDGYTF.

A few counts support this clonotype. The V call is TRBV12-3 or TRBV12-4, the J call TRBJ2-3; TRBD1 is a possible D gene (5 bases). V lost 6 bases and J lost 1, with 11 bases in between. The CDR3 is 14 amino acids. Here the CDR3 reads CASRAGIGTDTQYF. CDR3 coding DNA: TGTGCCAGCAGGGCAGGGATAGGCACAGATACGCAGTATTTT.

This chain joins TRBV12-3 or TRBV12-4 and TRBJ1-2; 8 bases map to TRBD1. V was pared by 6 bases and J by 4 bases, with 7 bases of the junction left unmatched. The CDR3 extends over 14 amino acids. The CDR3: CASSRQGFGYGYTF. DNA of the CDR3: TGTGCCAGCAGCAGACAGGGGTTCGGCTATGGCTACACCTTC.

This clonotype has just a few counts. The V call is TRBV10-3, the J call TRBJ1-1; D is undetermined. V was pared by 10 bases and J by 1 base, with 10 bases between. From germline, CDR1 is ENHRY and CDR2 SYGVKD. The CDR3 runs to 12 residues. CDR3 sequence (DNA): TGTGCCACCCGCCCAGGGAACACTGAAGCTTTCTTT. Protein product: CATRPGNTEAFF.

This clonotype appeared many times. The chain employs TRBV5-1 and TRBJ2-7; the D is unclear. Germline V gene data show CDR1 as SGHRS and CDR2 as YFSETQ. The CDR3 runs 12 residues. Trimming took 4 bases from V and 3 from J, leaving 8 bases between them. Here the CDR3 DNA reads TGCGCCAGCAGCACGACAAGCTACGAGCAGTACTTC. Protein: CASSTTSYEQYF.

The J gene is TRBJ2-1, the V gene TRBV7-6, with D possibly matching TRBD1 (6 bases). Looked up from germline, CDR1 is SGHVS and CDR2 is FNYEAQ. Trimming shortened V by 4 bases and J by 0 bases, and 10 bases separated the two germline ends. The CDR3 is made up of 15 amino acids. CDR3 in DNA: TGTGCCAGCAGCTGGACAGCCAACTCCTACAATGAGCAGTTCTTC. Translated: CASSWTANSYNEQFF.

This CDR3 is CASSLATLAGKSYEQYF. The CDR3 DNA is TGTGCCAGCAGCTTAGCGACTCTGGCAGGGAAGTCCTACGAGCAGTACTTC. This chain uses TRBV7-8 with TRBJ2-7; D possibly corresponds to TRBD1 (5 bases). V lost 0 bases and J 1 base, leaving 16 bases between the germline ends. Germline lookup yields CDR1 SGHVS and CDR2 FQNEAQ. The length of the CDR3 is 17 residues.

The V and J genes are TRBV20-1 and TRBJ1-6, with 8 bases lining up with TRBD1. V was pared by 2 bases and J by 7 bases, with 1 base of the junction left unmatched. This CDR3 region has 13 residues. Germline CDR1 is DFQATT and CDR2 is SNEGSKA (reference sequence). CDR3 DNA: TGCAGTGCTAGACGGGACAGGAATTCACCCCTCCACTTT. It specifies CSARRDRNSPLHF.

The chain has TRBV3-1 and TRBJ2-1; D might be TRBD2 (5 bases). This CDR3 comprises 13 residues. Trimming took 11 bases from V and 4 from J, leaving 15 bases between them. Germline CDR1 LGHDT, CDR2 YNNKEL (reference sequence). The CDR3 nucleotides are TGTGCCTCCGGCGGGTCTCTGTACAATGAGCAGTTCTTC. Translation: CASGGSLYNEQFF.

This clonotype has ten or more counts. The chain joins TRBV5-1 to TRBJ2-7; 8 bases are a match to TRBD1. The CDR3 is 14 amino acids. Germline lookup yields CDR1 SGHRS and CDR2 YFSETQ. J gave up 2 bases and V 2 bases, and 3 bases lay outside the gene matches. CDR3 nucleotides: TGCGCCAGCAGCTTCGGACAGGGAACCTACGAGCAGTACTTC. Its protein product is CASSFGQGTYEQYF. Full variable domain (missing parts from reference TRBV5-1 and TRBJ2-7): KAGVTQTPRYLIKTRGQQVTLSCSPISGHRSVSWYQQTPGQGLQFLFEYFSETQRNKGNFPGRFSGRQFSNSRSEMNVSTLELGDSALYLCASSFGQGTYEQYFGPGTRLTVT.

This clonotype was seen only a few times. The chain carries TRBV7-6 and TRBJ2-1, with a tentative D call TRBD2 (6 bases). This CDR3 comprises 16 residues. Between the trimmed V and J ends, which lost 5 bases and 0 bases, there was a span of 14 bases. The germline V gene has CDR1 SGHVS and CDR2 FNYEAQ. The DNA for the CDR3 is TGTGCCAGCAGCAACATAGCGGCCGGCTCCTACAATGAGCAGTTCTTC. Translated, it gives CASSNIAAGSYNEQFF.